The clone carrying this TCR beta chain has only a few counts. Profiling relied on immunoSEQ multiplex PCR, and the TCRdb table lists in-frame clones only, not all of them. The sample has around 13,000 clones, approximately 62% seen once. The germline CDR1 and CDR2 sequences are SQVTM and ANQGSEA. V was trimmed by 4 bases and J by 6 bases, leaving 6 bases between them. CDR3 length: 10 amino acids. This entry comes from a study of CD4+ T cells in melanoma. Sequencing input: cells from a culture (not recorded whether cultured in vitro). V usage is TRBV29-1 and J usage is TRBJ1-1; D unresolved. The sequence came from a human donor with melanoma. CDR3 DNA: TGCAGCGTTGTGGGGTCTGAAGCTTTCTTT. Translating it yields CSVVGSEAFF.